Listed below are T cell receptor beta chains from one sample, sequenced in a study of neoadjuvant anti-PD-1 for oral cavity cancer. Using immunoSEQ multiplex PCR, the repertoire was profiled, and TCRdb retains in-frame clones only, with some absent. The sample holds just over 14,000 clones, more than 65% seen once. The source material was PBMCs, sampled before nivolumab (anti-PD-1) treatment. Receptors originate from a person aged 40-85 years with oral cavity squamous cell carcinoma. The CDR3 runs from the conserved cysteine through the conserved F or W. Fields, in order: clone size, D gene, J gene, V gene, CDR3 DNA, CDR3 protein. The D gene is left open where the match is weak. For some rows the clone size is stated as once, few or many, or as a class when expanded; others skip it.

>-|-|TRBJ2-7|TRBV6-1
TGTGCCAGCAGTGAATTTCCGGCGAGCTCCTACGAGCAGTACTTC
CASSEFPASSYEQYF
>-|TRBD1|TRBJ2-7|TRBV5-6
TGTGCCAGCAGCATTGACAGGGTAGAGTACTTC
CASSIDRVEYF
>-|-|TRBJ1-3|TRBV4-1
TGCGCCAGCAGCCAAAGAGCCGGTCTAAACACCATATATTTT
CASSQRAGLNTIYF
>-|TRBD2|TRBJ2-1|TRBV7-2
TGTGCCAGCAGCCTCCCGGGACTAGCACCCAACAATGAGCAGTTCTTC
CASSLPGLAPNNEQFF
>-|TRBD1|TRBJ1-5|TRBV6-6
TGTGCCAGCAGCCCCGGGACAGGCTGGCAGCCCCAGCATTTT
CASSPGTGWQPQHF
>few|TRBD1|TRBJ1-2|TRBV10-1
TGCGCCAGCAGTGAGTTACCCCGACAGGGGGCCCTGCTAGGCTCTGGCTACACCTTC
CASSELPRQGALLGSGYTF
>-|-|TRBJ2-5|TRBV7-2
TGTGCCAGCACCCAGACTCTCCAAGAGACCCAGTACTTC
CASTQTLQETQYF
>-|-|TRBJ1-5|TRBV6-5
TGTGCCAGCAGCCGGGGGGGGAACGGGCAGCCCCAGCATTTT
CASSRGGNGQPQHF
>-|-|TRBJ1-1|TRBV9
TGTGCCAGCAGCCCTGGGCACACTGAAGCTTTCTTT
CASSPGHTEAFF
>-|-|TRBJ2-7|TRBV6-5
TGTGCCAGCAGTTACTCGACCGTAGACTACGAGCAGTACTTC
CASSYSTVDYEQYF